A selection of T cell receptor beta chains follows, all from one sample in a study of T cell repertoires in cytomegalovirus infection. TCRdb re-analysed the reads in MiXCR, keeping a single row per CDR3 protein. The sample has approximately 120,000 distinct CDR3 sequences, more than 30% seen once. These receptors have no identified antigens. This specimen consisted of CD8+ T cells from cultured PBMCs, obtained from culture after CMV antigen stimulation. These receptors all stem from a human donor in good health (CMV status not recorded). Some clones in this sample may be carry-over from other donors' samples. The CDR3 runs from the conserved cysteine through the conserved F or W. D genes are given only for firm matches. Only some rows state a clone size, as once, few, many or a class for expanded clones.

NA	TRBV27	TRBD1	TRBJ1-4	CASSPLDREKLFF	TGTGCCAGCAGTCCTCTGGACAGGGAAAAACTGTTTTTT
few	TRBV7-9	NA	TRBJ2-1	CASSPGTAEQFF	TGTGCCAGCAGCCCAGGGACGGCTGAGCAGTTCTTC
NA	TRBV2	TRBD1	TRBJ1-2	CASSEEGGGNYGYTF	TGTGCCAGCAGTGAAGAAGGGGGCGGGAACTATGGCTACACCTTC
few	TRBV6-2/TRBV6-3	NA	TRBJ2-7	CASSYFWGEQYF	TGTGCCAGCAGTTACTTCTGGGGCGAGCAGTACTTC
few	TRBV12-3/TRBV12-4	NA	TRBJ2-1	CAIEGDNEQFF	TGCGCAATCGAGGGCGACAATGAGCAGTTCTTC
few	TRBV20-1	TRBD1	TRBJ2-7	CSARGSGQGPYEQYF	TGCAGTGCTAGAGGGTCGGGACAGGGCCCCTACGAGCAGTACTTC
few	TRBV7-9	NA	TRBJ2-1	CASSRRDGNYNEQFF	TGTGCCAGCAGCCGCCGGGACGGGAACTACAATGAGCAGTTCTTC
NA	TRBV13	NA	TRBJ2-3	CASSYGLSSADTQYF	TGTGCCAGCAGCTACGGCCTCTCTAGTGCAGATACGCAGTATTTT
few	TRBV6-2/TRBV6-3	TRBD2	TRBJ2-7	CASSYPGLAGGQSSYEQYF	TGTGCCAGCAGTTACCCGGGACTAGCGGGGGGGCAGAGCTCCTACGAGCAGTACTTC
few	TRBV4-2	TRBD1	TRBJ2-1	CASSQESGGSYNEQFF	TGTGCCAGCAGCCAAGAGTCAGGGGGCTCCTACAATGAGCAGTTCTTC
NA	TRBV12-3/TRBV12-4	TRBD1	TRBJ2-7	CASGTGGWYEQYF	TGTGCCAGCGGAACAGGGGGCTGGTACGAGCAGTACTTC
many	TRBV20-1	TRBD2	TRBJ2-3	CSARETSGSSDTQYF	TGCAGTGCTAGGGAGACTAGCGGGAGTTCAGATACGCAGTATTTT
NA	TRBV11-2	TRBD1	TRBJ2-7	CASSPHGTGALYEQYF	TGTGCCAGCAGCCCCCACGGGACAGGGGCTTTATACGAGCAGTACTTC
NA	TRBV7-9	TRBD1	TRBJ1-4	CASSLTGQGLTNEKLFF	TGTGCCAGCAGCCTTACCGGACAGGGGCTGACTAATGAAAAACTGTTTTTT
NA	TRBV15	NA	TRBJ2-7	CATSRGFGQASYEQYF	TGTGCCACCAGCAGAGGGTTCGGGCAGGCCTCCTACGAGCAGTACTTC
many	TRBV7-9	TRBD1	TRBJ2-1	CASSYITGTGVHEQFF	TGTGCCAGCAGTTACATAACCGGGACAGGGGTCCATGAGCAGTTCTTC
few	TRBV7-8	NA	TRBJ1-2	CASSLGGPYGYTF	TGTGCCAGCAGCTTAGGCGGTCCCTATGGCTACACCTTC
NA	TRBV7-9	NA	TRBJ2-5	CASSYAGTPQETQYF	TGTGCCAGCAGCTACGCCGGGACACCACAAGAGACCCAGTACTTC
many	TRBV6-1	TRBD1	TRBJ2-6	CASSPTGSWPSSGANVLTF	TGTGCCAGCAGCCCGACAGGGAGCTGGCCTAGCTCTGGGGCCAACGTCCTGACTTTC
many	TRBV10-3	NA	TRBJ2-3	CAISEPIRSGWRKISTDTQYF	TGTGCCATCAGTGAGCCCATAAGGTCAGGTTGGCGGAAGATTAGCACAGATACGCAGTATTTT
NA	TRBV5-4	NA	TRBJ1-1	CASSRSWSPLNTEAFF	TGTGCCAGCAGCCGTTCCTGGTCCCCCTTGAACACTGAAGCTTTCTTT
few	TRBV6-5	NA	TRBJ2-7	CASSYYAGDEQYF	TGTGCCAGCAGTTACTACGCAGGGGACGAGCAGTACTTC
NA	TRBV5-5	NA	TRBJ2-1	CASRFRDFSYNEQFF	TGTGCCAGCAGATTCCGGGACTTCTCCTACAATGAGCAGTTCTTC
many	TRBV7-2	TRBD2	TRBJ2-5	CASSWPPSGGVPETQYF	TGTGCCAGCAGTTGGCCCCCTAGCGGGGGGGTCCCGGAGACCCAGTACTTC
many	TRBV7-2	TRBD1	TRBJ1-5	CASSLKKDRGADQPQHF	TGTGCCAGCAGCTTAAAGAAGGACAGGGGAGCCGATCAGCCCCAGCATTTT
many	TRBV7-2	TRBD1	TRBJ1-2	CASSLAQGARGYTF	TGTGCCAGCAGCTTAGCGCAGGGGGCGCGCGGCTACACCTTC
many	TRBV7-2	NA	TRBJ1-2	CASSLDRQGSGYTF	TGTGCCAGCAGCTTAGATAGGCAGGGATCTGGCTACACCTTC
NA	TRBV4-1	TRBD1	TRBJ2-2	CASSQESGRGLAGELFF	TGCGCCAGCAGCCAAGAAAGTGGCAGGGGGCTAGCCGGGGAGCTGTTTTTT
NA	TRBV7-2	NA	TRBJ2-5	CASSSDLETQYF	TGTGCCAGCAGCTCCGACCTGGAGACCCAGTACTTC